A single sample is the source of the 22 T cell receptor beta chains below, sequenced in a study of blood T cell repertoires in COVID-19. TCRdb's table, derived via immunoSEQ multiplex PCR, lists solely in-frame clones and lacks some. The sample comprises roughly 260,000 clones, 80% to 90% of which are singletons, and about 1.9% rests with the top ten. Material: PBMCs or T cells enriched from blood (not recorded which). These receptors came from a woman in her 50s who had recovered from COVID-19.

The chain links TRBV3-1 (or the pseudogene TRBV3-2) to TRBJ2-4; no definite D call. CDR1 and CDR2 from the germline V gene are LGHDT and YNNKEL (reference sequence). The CDR3 covers 14 residues. Trimming stripped 1 base from V and 8 bases from J, with 12 bases between. Here the CDR3 DNA reads TGTGCCAGCAGCCAAGTTCTTACAGACGACATTCAGTACTTC. Amino acid sequence: CASSQVLTDDIQYF.

J is TRBJ1-5 and V is TRBV28; D may be TRBD1 (6 bases). With 6 bases removed from V and 3 bases from J, the gap between germline ends came to 15 bases. This CDR3 has 15 amino acids. Germline loops: CDR1 MDHEN, CDR2 SYDVKM. CDR3 in DNA: TGTGCCAGCAGACCACTTGCAGGGGTCAATCAGCCCCAGCATTTT. Protein product: CASRPLAGVNQPQHF.

V gene TRBV5-5 combines with J gene TRBJ1-5; the D is unclear. This CDR3 region has 13 residues. The V and J ends lost 4 bases and 4 bases respectively, with 9 bases between them. Germline V gene data show CDR1 as SGHKS and CDR2 as YYEKEE (reference sequence). The CDR3, as DNA: TGTGCCAGCAGCCCACAGTTAAATCAGCCCCAGCATTTT. As protein: CASSPQLNQPQHF.

V usage is TRBV7-2 and J usage is TRBJ1-1, with 8 bases that match TRBD1. The germline V gene has CDR1 SGHTA and CDR2 FQGNSA. The CDR3 contains 12 residues. V shed 2 bases and J 9 bases; nucleotides not matched to a gene: 2. The CDR3 coding sequence is TGTGCCAGCAGCTTAAGGACAGGGAAAGCTTTCTTT. Translated: CASSLRTGKAFF.

The chain has TRBV28 and TRBJ2-1, with D hard to call. This CDR3 contains 13 residues. Germline-derived CDR1 and CDR2 are MDHEN and SYDVKM. V gave up 11 bases and J gave up 0 bases, with 11 bases separating them. The CDR3 DNA reads TGTGCCTGTCAGGCCGACTCCTACAATGAGCAGTTCTTC. Translated: CACQADSYNEQFF.

The chain carries TRBV7-3 and TRBJ2-2; weak D call: TRBD1 (6 bases). Trimming pared 5 bases from V and 6 bases from J, leaving 19 bases between. CDR1 and CDR2 from the germline V gene are SGHTA and FQGTGA. CDR3 length equals 16 residues. The CDR3 nucleotides are TGTGCCAGCAGCCGAAGGGCCCCGACAGGTCCCGGGGAGCTGTTTTTT. It translates to CASSRRAPTGPGELFF.

This chain connects TRBV11-2 to TRBJ2-1; 11 bases align to TRBD2. The CDR3 runs 17 residues. In germline, CDR1 is SGHAT, CDR2 FQNNGV. Germline trimming cut 5 bases from V and 8 bases from J; bases unmatched to any gene: 14. CDR3 region: CASSPKLVSGRADEQFF. The CDR3 DNA is TGTGCCAGCAGCCCCAAGTTGGTTAGCGGGAGGGCCGATGAGCAGTTCTTC.

V usage is TRBV3-1 (or the pseudogene TRBV3-2) and J usage is TRBJ2-2, with TRBD1 matching 8 bases. V trimming: 0 bases; J trimming: 4 bases; junction bases outside the gene matches: 4. The CDR3 totals 16 residues. Germline CDR1 reads LGHDT; CDR2 reads YNNKEL (reference sequence). The CDR3 bases are TGTGCCAGCAGCCAAGATGGTCAGGGGGCCACCGGGGAGCTGTTTTTT. Translated: CASSQDGQGATGELFF.

The chain combines TRBV25-1 with TRBJ2-2; D may be TRBD1 (5 bases). V lost 1 base and J lost 10, with 10 bases in between. CDR1 is MGHDK, CDR2 SYGVNS, per germline. The CDR3 loop spans 13 amino acids. The CDR3 reads CASSEWGRSELFF. The DNA of the CDR3 is TGTGCCAGCAGTGAATGGGGCCGCTCGGAGCTGTTTTTT.

This sequence joins TRBV27 and TRBJ2-1; D possibly corresponds to TRBD2 (5 bases). The CDR3 length is 13 residues. V was pared by 8 bases and J by 4 bases, with 12 bases between. Germline V lookup: CDR1 MNHEY, CDR2 SMNVEV (reference sequence). CDR3 sequence (DNA): TGTGCCAGCCGAGGGCGGGTTTACAATGAGCAGTTCTTC. Protein product: CASRGRVYNEQFF.

Only a few counts were recorded for this clone. V usage is TRBV3-1 (or the pseudogene TRBV3-2) and J usage is TRBJ2-5; D remains ambiguous. The V and J ends lost 3 bases and 1 base respectively, with 9 bases between them. The CDR3 covers 14 residues. The germline V gene encodes CDR1 LGHDT and CDR2 YNNKEL (reference sequence). CDR3 nucleotide sequence: TGTGCCAGCAGCCACTACACTACCCAAGAGACCCAGTACTTC. Translation gives CASSHYTTQETQYF.

This clone was seen once. The chain recombines TRBV18 with TRBJ1-2, with D perhaps matching TRBD1 (6 bases). The V end lost 1 base, the J end lost 8 bases, and 17 bases lay between the germline ends. The CDR3 length is 15 residues. The germline CDR1 and CDR2 sequences are KGHSH and LQKENI. This chain's CDR3 is CASSPQGEPAEGYTF. The CDR3 nucleotides read TGTGCCAGCTCACCACAGGGGGAGCCCGCAGAAGGCTACACCTTC.

This chain joins TRBV7-8 and TRBJ1-1, with no clear D. This CDR3 has 13 amino acids. V lost 2 bases and J lost 3, with 7 bases in between. Germline assignment: CDR1 SGHVS and CDR2 FQNEAQ. This chain's CDR3 is CASSLLLDTEAFF. In nucleotides, the CDR3 is TGTGCCAGCAGCTTACTATTGGACACTGAAGCTTTCTTT.

The chain employs TRBV4-1 and TRBJ1-5; D not certain. Germline lookup yields CDR1 MGHRA and CDR2 YSYEKL. The CDR3 totals 12 residues. Trimming left V 5 bases short and J 9 bases short, with 11 bases between. CDR3 residues: CASSEVLGPQHF. The CDR3 DNA reads TGCGCCAGCAGCGAGGTTCTCGGGCCCCAGCATTTT.

This chain links TRBV28 with TRBJ2-5, with TRBD2 identical over 12 bases. The CDR3 length is 15 residues. Germline V gene sequence: CDR1 MDHEN, CDR2 SYDVKM. The J segment lost 4 bases and the V segment lost 6 bases, leaving 6 bases of the junction unmatched. Here the CDR3 reads CASSSLAGGGETQYF. CDR3 nucleotides: TGTGCCAGCAGCTCTCTAGCGGGAGGGGGAGAGACCCAGTACTTC.

The chain uses TRBV3-1 (or the pseudogene TRBV3-2) and TRBJ2-1; 9 bases align to TRBD2. There are 15 residues in the CDR3. Losses at the gene ends were 4 bases for V and 5 bases for J; bases not matched to a gene: 6. Germline CDR1 reads LGHDT; CDR2 reads YNNKEL (reference sequence). CDR3: CASSRPSGTNNEQFF. The CDR3 region has the DNA TGTGCCAGCAGCCGTCCTAGCGGGACAAACAATGAGCAGTTCTTC.

This clone was seen more than once but under ten times. The rearrangement joins TRBV10-2 to TRBJ2-2, with 7 bases that match TRBD2. The V gene's germline CDR1 is WSHSY and CDR2 SAAADI. The CDR3 has 15 residues. The V and J ends lost 4 bases and 4 bases, in that order; junction bases with no gene match: 6. CDR3 loop: CASSVSLAATGELFF. CDR3 DNA: TGCGCCAGCAGTGTGTCGCTAGCGGCCACCGGGGAGCTGTTTTTT.

The chain is built from TRBV19 and TRBJ1-2; 8 bases fit TRBD1. V shed 6 bases, J shed 5 bases, and the junction held 11 bases outside the gene matches. CDR1 LNHDA and CDR2 SQIVND come from the germline V gene (reference sequence). The CDR3 sequence is 15 residues long. The CDR3 sequence: CASRPPQGAQYGYTF. For the CDR3, the DNA is TGTGCCAGTAGACCCCCTCAGGGGGCGCAATATGGCTACACCTTC.

There are a few counts of this clone. The rearrangement uses TRBV5-1 and TRBJ2-7; D is undetermined. V was clipped by 1 base and J by 4 bases, with 9 bases between them. The CDR3 contains 13 residues. Germline CDR1 is SGHRS and CDR2 is YFSETQ. The CDR3 DNA reads TGCGCCAGCAGCTTGCTGGGCCAGTACGAGCAGTACTTC. This codes for CASSLLGQYEQYF.

This clone was counted a single time. This chain connects TRBV24-1 to TRBJ1-1, with TRBD1 matching 8 bases. The CDR3 is made up of 14 amino acids. From germline, CDR1 is KGHDR and CDR2 SFDVKD. Trimming cost V 7 bases and J 7 bases; bases outside gene matches: 10. CDR3 sequence (DNA): TGTGCCACCAGAGAAACAGGGGGATCTAATGAAGCTTTCTTT. Its protein is CATRETGGSNEAFF.

In regard to this clone: The junction differs from germline at one of its ends, possibly a read error. V is TRBV28 and J is TRBJ1-4; perhaps TRBD1 as D (5 bases). The CDR3 is made up of 15 amino acids. Germline V lookup: CDR1 MDHEN, CDR2 SYDVKM. CDR3 in amino acids: CASSSSQVPKEKLFF. The CDR3 bases are TGTGCCAGCAGTTCCTCACAGGTCCCTAAGGAAAAACTGTTTTTT. The variable domain in full, with the rest retrieved from reference TRBV28 and TRBJ1-4, is DVKVTQSSRYLVKRTGEKVFLECVQDMDHENMFWYRQDPGLGLRLIYFSYDVKMKEKGDIPEGYSVSREKKERFSLILESASTNQTSMYLCASSSSQVPKEKLFFGSGTQLSVL.

The CDR3 nucleotides are TGCACCAGCAGCCAGGCCACTAGAAGGTTCCGGGATACGCAGTATTTT. Translating gives CTSSQATRRFRDTQYF. The J gene is TRBJ2-3, the V gene TRBV1; TRBD2 is taken as the D call from the table, unchecked against the DNA. TRBV1 is deemed a pseudogene. The CDR3 spans 16 residues.